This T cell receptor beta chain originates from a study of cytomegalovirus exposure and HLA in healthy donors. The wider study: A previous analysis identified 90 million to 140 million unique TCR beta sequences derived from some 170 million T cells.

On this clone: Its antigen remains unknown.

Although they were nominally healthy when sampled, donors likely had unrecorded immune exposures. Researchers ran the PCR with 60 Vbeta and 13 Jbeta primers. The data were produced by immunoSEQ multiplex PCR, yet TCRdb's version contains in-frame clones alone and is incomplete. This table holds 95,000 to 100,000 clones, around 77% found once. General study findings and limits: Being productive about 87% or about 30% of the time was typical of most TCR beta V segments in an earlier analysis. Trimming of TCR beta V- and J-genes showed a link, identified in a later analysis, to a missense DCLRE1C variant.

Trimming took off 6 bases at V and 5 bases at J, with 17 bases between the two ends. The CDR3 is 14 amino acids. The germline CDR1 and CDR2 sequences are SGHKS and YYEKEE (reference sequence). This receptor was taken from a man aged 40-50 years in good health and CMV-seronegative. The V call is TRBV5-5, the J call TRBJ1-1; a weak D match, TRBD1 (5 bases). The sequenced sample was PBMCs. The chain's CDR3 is CASKPFDGGTEAFF. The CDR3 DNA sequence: TGTGCCAGCAAACCATTTGACGGGGGTACTGAAGCTTTCTTT. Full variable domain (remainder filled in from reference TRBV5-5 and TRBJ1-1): DAGVTQSPTHLIKTRGQQVTLRCSPISGHKSVSWYQQVLGQGPQFIFQYYEKEERGRGNFPDRFSARQFPNYSSELNVNALLLGDSALYLCASKPFDGGTEAFFGQGTRLTVV.